The 30 T cell receptor beta chains reported below all come from one sample, sequenced in a study of patients and donors after allogeneic stem cell transplantation. In TCRdb, the RT-PCR reads were re-called with MiXCR into one record per CDR3 protein. This sample has about 110,000 distinct CDR3 sequences, with 35% found just once. Material for sequencing was blood, either unsorted or a sorted T cell fraction (not recorded which). These TCRs come from a human donor who was either an allogeneic HSCT recipient or a stem cell or donor lymphocyte infusion donor (not recorded which). It is not recorded whose cells these are; they may come from a transplant donor.

This clonotype was recorded once. This chain joins TRBV7-9 and TRBJ2-2; weak D call: TRBD2 (6 bases). There are 14 residues in the CDR3. Per germline, CDR1 SEHNR and CDR2 FQNEAQ (reference sequence). The V gene lost 8 bases and the J gene lost 5 bases, with 15 bases spanning the gap. CDR3 DNA: TGTGCCAGCGGCGGGCGGGGCATGACCGGGGAGCTGTTTTTT. It encodes CASGGRGMTGELFF.

This clonotype was picked up a small number of times. The rearrangement links TRBV21-1 to TRBJ2-1; the table's D gene call, TRBD2, was not cross checked with the DNA. TRBV21-1 is shown as a pseudogene. This CDR3 is built from 19 residues. CDR3 sequence: CASSKAGLVGGRADDEQFF. CDR3 DNA sequence: TGTGCCAGCAGCAAAGCTGGTCTGGTCGGCGGGAGGGCCGATGATGAGCAGTTCTTC.

V gene TRBV5-1 combines with J gene TRBJ1-1; D might be TRBD1 (5 bases). This CDR3 has 13 residues. Trimming removed 0 bases at V and 5 bases at J, with 8 bases between. The germline gives CDR1 SGHRS, CDR2 YFSETQ. The CDR3 coding sequence is TGCGCCAGCAGCTTGGATGGGGGGACTGAAGCTTTCTTT. Its protein product is CASSLDGGTEAFF.

This clonotype came up a few times. The junction differs from germline at one of its ends, possibly a read error. This chain links TRBV7-7 with TRBJ1-3; the match to TRBD1 covers 8 bases. The CDR3 covers 15 residues. Germline V gene sequence: CDR1 SSHAT, CDR2 FNYEAQ (reference sequence). In nucleotides, the CDR3 is TGTGCTAGCAGCGTTGGGACAGGTCGAGGGAACACCATATATTTT. Translated, it gives CASSVGTGRGNTIYF.

V and J are TRBV5-6 and TRBJ2-5, with 9 bases matching TRBD2. V gave up 4 bases and J gave up 1 base; unmatched junction bases: 2. Germline V lookup: CDR1 SGHDT, CDR2 YYEEEE. The CDR3 runs 14 residues. The CDR3 DNA sequence: TGTGCCAGCAGCCAGCGGGAGGTCCAAGAGACCCAGTACTTC. Translated, it gives CASSQREVQETQYF.

CDR3 bases: TGTGCCGGAAGACAGGGTGCCCAAGAGACCCAGTACTTC. Translating it yields CAGRQGAQETQYF. This sequence joins TRBV6-2 or TRBV6-3 and TRBJ2-5; TRBD1 matches at 7 bases. V trimming: 11 bases; J trimming: 1 base; junction bases outside the gene matches: 7. This CDR3 has 13 residues. CDR1 MNHEY and CDR2 SVGEGT come from the germline V gene.

This clonotype appeared a few times. V gene TRBV5-1 combines with J gene TRBJ1-3; D remains unclear. Germline V gene sequence: CDR1 SGHRS, CDR2 YFSETQ. V was cut by 0 bases and J by 4 bases, with 8 bases left in between. The CDR3 has 14 residues. CDR3 sequence reads: CASSLDGIGNTIYF. The CDR3 DNA is TGCGCCAGCAGCTTGGACGGGATAGGAAACACCATATATTTT.

The V gene is TRBV6-2 or TRBV6-3, the J gene TRBJ2-1; 7 nucleotides agree with TRBD1. From germline, CDR1 is MNHEY and CDR2 SVGEGT. The CDR3 has 15 residues. Unmatched junction bases numbered 5, after V lost 6 bases and J lost 0 bases. In DNA, the CDR3 is TGTGCCAGCAGCAAGACAGGGAACTCCTACAATGAGCAGTTCTTC. This codes for CASSKTGNSYNEQFF.

The rearrangement joins TRBV7-2 to TRBJ1-1, with D possibly being TRBD1 (5 bases). Trimming removed 3 bases at V and 0 bases at J, with 11 bases between. Germline V CDR1 and CDR2: SGHTA, FQGNSA. The CDR3 consists of 15 residues. The CDR3 loop is CASSFRGLMNTEAFF. As DNA, the CDR3 is TGTGCCAGCAGCTTTCGGGGCCTGATGAACACTGAAGCTTTCTTT.

This chain joins TRBV7-2 and TRBJ2-3, with 11 positions matching TRBD2. Germline CDR1 SGHTA, CDR2 FQGNSA. V lost 2 bases, J lost 3 bases, and 7 bases stayed unmatched. The CDR3 extends over 17 amino acids. DNA for the CDR3: TGTGCCAGCAGCTTAAGGCTAGCGGGAGGAGGTACAGATACGCAGTATTTT. It specifies CASSLRLAGGGTDTQYF.

V is TRBV28 and J is TRBJ1-2; possible D gene TRBD1, 6 bases. The germline V gene has CDR1 MDHEN and CDR2 SYDVKM. The CDR3 is 14 residues long. V was cut by 7 bases and J by 2 bases, with 14 bases left in between. The CDR3 DNA is TGTGCCAGCACCCGGGGGGCAGGGAACTATGGCTACACCTTC. Translated: CASTRGAGNYGYTF.

The chain joins TRBV24-1 to TRBJ2-1; D is ambiguous. Trimming took off 10 bases at V and 5 bases at J, with 8 bases between the two ends. This CDR3 spans 11 amino acids. Germline lookup yields CDR1 KGHDR and CDR2 SFDVKD. The CDR3, as DNA: TGTGCCACTGTCGGTAACAATGAGCAGTTCTTC. It is translated as CATVGNNEQFF.

The chain combines TRBV24-1 with TRBJ2-5, with 10 bases matching TRBD2. The CDR3 covers 16 residues. The V segment lost 4 bases and the J segment 5 bases; nucleotides outside the gene matches: 9. CDR1 is KGHDR, CDR2 SFDVKD, per germline. The CDR3 DNA sequence: TGTGCCACCAGTGACTCTTTAGCGGGAGGAGTGGAGACCCAGTACTTC. It is translated as CATSDSLAGGVETQYF.

The V call is TRBV4-2, the J call TRBJ1-4; 7 bases line up with TRBD1. The germline CDR1 and CDR2 sequences are LGHNA and YNFKEQ. There are 14 residues in the CDR3. The ends lost 6 bases at V and 1 base at J; junction bases unmatched: 2. The CDR3 here is CASRRDRTNEKLFF. In DNA, the CDR3 is TGTGCCAGCAGGAGGGACAGAACTAATGAAAAACTGTTTTTT.

This clonotype was found many times. The gene calls are TRBV7-2 and TRBJ1-5; D gene ambiguous. CDR1 and CDR2 (germline): SGHTA, FQGNSA. V lost 1 base, J lost 6 bases, and 7 bases lay in between. The CDR3 covers 13 residues. The CDR3 loop is CASSLEGGQPQHF. Here the CDR3 DNA reads TGTGCCAGCAGCTTAGAAGGTGGTCAGCCCCAGCATTTT.

This chain connects TRBV6-6 to TRBJ2-7; D may be TRBD1 (10 bases). The CDR3 has 18 amino acids. Germline V gives CDR1 MNHNY, CDR2 SVGAGI (reference sequence). Trimming left V 6 bases short and J 5 bases short, with 29 bases between. CDR3: CASSWTGGGGRAPNEQYF. The CDR3, as DNA: TGTGCCAGCAGCTGGACAGGGGGTGGCGGGAGGGCCCCGAACGAGCAGTACTTC.

The chain is built from TRBV6-6 and TRBJ1-1, with TRBD1 as a possible D gene (5 bases). This CDR3 has 14 amino acids. The germline V gene encodes CDR1 MNHNY and CDR2 SVGAGI (reference sequence). Deletions cut 2 bases from V and 14 bases from J, with 21 bases between. This CDR3 is CASSYDYQRQSNFF. The CDR3 DNA reads TGTGCCAGCAGTTACGACTACCAGAGACAGTCGAACTTCTTT.

V and J are TRBV6-5 and TRBJ2-7; 8 nucleotides align to TRBD1. CDR3 length equals 13 residues. Germline V gives CDR1 MNHEY, CDR2 SVGAGI. V shed 6 bases and J 5 bases; nucleotides not matched to a gene: 6. The CDR3 sequence is CASSRTGINEQYF. The CDR3 DNA follows: TGTGCCAGCAGCCGGACAGGGATTAACGAGCAGTACTTC.

The V and J genes are TRBV30 and TRBJ2-1, with D unclear. The CDR3 covers 12 residues. Germline V gene sequence: CDR1 GTSNPN, CDR2 SVGIG (reference sequence). V lost 2 bases and J lost 15, with 17 bases in between. This CDR3 is CAWSTPGPQPFF. CDR3 in DNA: TGTGCCTGGAGTACCCCGGGCCCTCAACCGTTCTTC. The entire variable domain, with the rest obtained from reference TRBV30 and TRBJ2-1, is as follows: SQTIHQWPATLVQPVGSPLSLECTVEGTSNPNLYWYRQAAGRGLQLLFYSVGIGQISSEVPQNLSASRPQDRQFILSSKKLLLSDSGFYLCAWSTPGPQPFFGPGTRLTVL.

In its sample, this clonotype was seen a few times. The chain couples TRBV11-2 to TRBJ2-3, with TRBD1 as a possible D gene (6 bases). V lost 3 bases, J lost 2 bases, and 9 bases lay in between. CDR3 length equals 14 residues. Per germline, CDR1 SGHAT and CDR2 FQNNGV. The CDR3: CASSFGQITDTQYF. Here the CDR3 DNA reads TGTGCCAGCAGCTTTGGACAGATCACAGATACGCAGTATTTT.

The chain links TRBV7-9 to TRBJ2-1; D is ambiguous. Trimming shortened V by 5 bases and J by 0 bases, and 8 bases separated the two germline ends. The CDR3 has 14 amino acids. In germline, CDR1 is SEHNR, CDR2 FQNEAQ (reference sequence). The CDR3 coding sequence is TGTGCCAGCAGCCAGACCAGCTCCTACAATGAGCAGTTCTTC. Translation: CASSQTSSYNEQFF.

This chain uses TRBV15 with TRBJ2-3; 7 nucleotides align to TRBD2. This CDR3 has 14 residues. Germline values: CDR1 LNHNV, CDR2 YYDKDF (reference sequence). V lost 0 bases, J lost 6 bases, and 3 bases stayed unmatched. The CDR3 nucleotides are TGTGCCACCAGCAGAGATTTGGGAGGGGATACGCAGTATTTT. Translating gives CATSRDLGGDTQYF.

The rearrangement uses TRBV13 and TRBJ2-3; 10 bases match TRBD2. The trim removed 2 bases at V and 2 bases at J, leaving 4 bases unmatched. Germline assignment: CDR1 PRHDT and CDR2 FYEKMQ (reference sequence). The CDR3 length is 16 residues. The DNA for the CDR3 is TGTGCCAGCAGCTTATTTACTAGCGGGAACACAGATACGCAGTATTTT. Amino acids: CASSLFTSGNTDTQYF.

The rearrangement links TRBV6-5 to TRBJ2-3, with 12 bases that match TRBD2. CDR1 and CDR2 from the germline V gene are MNHEY and SVGAGI. The CDR3 covers 20 residues. The J segment lost 3 bases and the V segment lost 0 bases, leaving 13 bases of the junction unmatched. The CDR3 sequence: CASSYSLPSRTSGITDTQYF. The CDR3 DNA reads TGTGCCAGCAGTTACTCGCTCCCCTCCAGGACTAGCGGGATTACAGATACGCAGTATTTT.

This clonotype was counted many times. The V and J genes are TRBV20-1 and TRBJ1-4; TRBD1 might be the D (5 bases). Germline V lookup: CDR1 DFQATT, CDR2 SNEGSKA (reference sequence). CDR3 length equals 13 residues. V was shortened by 0 bases and J by 4 bases, with 6 bases between the two germline ends. The CDR3 DNA sequence: TGCAGTGCTAGAGAGGGACTTAATGAAAAACTGTTTTTT. This sequence encodes CSAREGLNEKLFF.

The chain joins TRBV7-2 to TRBJ1-5, with a weak D call TRBD1 (5 bases). The germline V gene has CDR1 SGHTA and CDR2 FQGNSA. Trimming stripped 0 bases from V and 7 bases from J, with 10 bases between. The CDR3 totals 14 residues. CDR3 in DNA: TGTGCCAGCAGCTTAGCGGGGGGGACGCAGCCCCAGCATTTT. Amino acid sequence: CASSLAGGTQPQHF.

The rearrangement links TRBV20-1 to TRBJ2-3, with 8 bases aligning to TRBD2. Germline values: CDR1 DFQATT, CDR2 SNEGSKA (reference sequence). V lost 5 bases and J lost 2; bases outside the gene matches: 12. The CDR3 consists of 16 residues. CDR3 amino acids: CSAAPPSGPSTDTQYF. CDR3 coding DNA: TGCAGTGCTGCCCCCCCTAGCGGGCCTTCCACAGATACGCAGTATTTT.

The chain links TRBV18 to TRBJ2-1; 7 positions match TRBD2. The junction had 4 bases not matched to a gene; V was cut back by 6 bases and J by 2 bases. This CDR3 is 14 amino acids long. Looked up from germline, CDR1 is KGHSH and CDR2 is LQKENI. CDR3 coding DNA: TGTGCCAGCTCTCCCAGCGGGACCTACAATGAGCAGTTCTTC. Its translation is CASSPSGTYNEQFF. The full variable domain, with the rest looked up from reference TRBV18 and TRBJ2-1, is NAGVMQNPRHLVRRRGQEARLRCSPMKGHSHVYWYRQLPEEGLKFMVYLQKENIIDESGMPKERFSAEFPKEGPSILRIQQVVRGDSAAYFCASSPSGTYNEQFFGPGTRLTVL.

The chain recombines TRBV4-3 with TRBJ1-2; D uncertain. V shed 1 base and J shed 6 bases, with 6 bases lying between them. CDR3 length: 12 residues. The germline V gene has CDR1 LGHNA and CDR2 YSLEER. As DNA, the CDR3 is TGCGCCAGCAGCCAAGGTAGAGATGGCTACACCTTC. It encodes CASSQGRDGYTF.

CDR3 amino acids: CAISESRGTDTQYF. The DNA for the CDR3 is TGTGCCATCAGTGAGTCTCGGGGAACAGATACGCAGTATTTT. The chain links TRBV10-3 to TRBJ2-3; TRBD2 might be the D (5 bases). There are 14 residues in the CDR3. V shed 0 bases and J shed 3 bases, with 7 bases lying between them. CDR1 ENHRY and CDR2 SYGVKD come from the germline V gene.